This TCR beta chain was recorded in a study of identical twins. This clonotype was seen many times. Its target is not known. TCRdb fed the 5' RACE reads into MiXCR, producing one record per CDR3 protein. The data show 650,000 to 800,000 distinct CDR3 sequences, with around 8.3% seen just once and approximately 0.94% held by the top ten. Whole-study results and caveats: Whereas memory repertoires showed no such difference, abundant cord blood beta clonotypes carried fewer insertions. Out-of-frame alpha sequences common to twins were enriched for low generation probability.

The sample also formed part of further work on yellow fever vaccine responses in identical twins.

What was sequenced was PBMCs. This receptor was obtained from a woman aged 18-35 years in good health.

CDR3 nucleotide sequence: TGTGCCAGCAGGCTGGGACAGCCAACTTCTTACGAGCAGTACTTC. Residues: CASRLGQPTSYEQYF. The chain combines TRBV6-5 with TRBJ2-7, with 7 nucleotides matching TRBD1. V lost 6 bases to trimming and J lost 4 bases; unmatched junction nucleotides: 12. The CDR3 has 15 amino acids. The V gene's germline CDR1 is MNHEY and CDR2 SVGAGI.